The rows below give T cell receptor beta chains drawn from one sample of a study of cytomegalovirus exposure and HLA in healthy donors. Sequencing was performed with immunoSEQ multiplex PCR; in TCRdb, only in-frame clones are kept and a portion is missing. Among 210,000 or so clones listed, about three quarters were seen once. Material: PBMCs. The receptor set was obtained from a man between 35 and 55 years old in good health and CMV-seronegative. Each CDR3 is given with its conserved first and last residue. Fields, in order: V gene, D gene, J gene, clone size, CDR3 protein, CDR3 DNA. D genes are given only for firm matches. For some rows the clone size is stated as once, few or many, or as a class when expanded; others skip it.

>TRBV5-8|TRBD2|TRBJ2-3|once
CASSSRTSGFFTDTQYF
TGTGCCAGCAGTTCCCGGACTAGCGGGTTCTTCACAGATACGCAGTATTTT
>TRBV7-3|.|TRBJ2-4|.
CASSRVGGGDIQYF
TGTGCCAGCAGCCGGGTGGGGGGTGGAGACATTCAGTACTTC
>TRBV2|TRBD2|TRBJ2-7|.
CASSPGLAGGPEYF
TGTGCCAGCAGTCCGGGGTTGGCGGGAGGGCCTGAGTACTTC
>TRBV28|.|TRBJ1-3|.
CASREGGSSGNTIYF
TGTGCCAGCCGGGAGGGGGGAAGCTCTGGAAACACCATATATTTT
>TRBV29-1|.|TRBJ2-6|.
CSVLPSETGANVLTF
TGCAGCGTTTTACCGAGTGAAACTGGGGCCAACGTCCTGACTTTC
>TRBV19|TRBD2|TRBJ2-3|.
CASTPRRGGGTDTQYF
TGTGCCAGTACCCCGCGCCGGGGGGGTGGTACAGATACGCAGTATTTT
>TRBV30|TRBD1|TRBJ1-3|few
CASGAQGVVGNTIYF
TGTGCCTCTGGGGCACAGGGGGTCGTTGGAAACACCATATATTTT
>TRBV27|.|TRBJ2-7|once
CASSPPGSVYEQYF
TGTGCCAGCAGTCCTCCGGGTTCCGTTTACGAGCAGTACTTC
>TRBV2|TRBD2|TRBJ2-1|.
CASSVSLAGIDEQFF
TGTGCCAGCAGTGTCTCACTAGCGGGAATTGATGAGCAGTTCTTC
>TRBV11-2|TRBD1|TRBJ2-1|.
CASSQGTGVEQFF
TGTGCCAGCAGCCAAGGGACAGGGGTTGAGCAGTTCTTC
>TRBV11-3|TRBD1|TRBJ2-1|.
CASSQQGASYNEQFF
TGTGCCAGCAGCCAACAGGGGGCTTCCTACAATGAGCAGTTCTTC
>TRBV27|.|TRBJ2-7|.
CASSLEGGGYEQYF
TGTGCCAGCAGTTTGGAGGGAGGAGGCTACGAGCAGTACTTC
>TRBV7-9|.|TRBJ2-1|few
CASSLSRRSSYNEQFF
TGTGCCAGCAGCTTAAGTCGGAGGAGCTCCTACAATGAGCAGTTCTTC
>TRBV19|TRBD1|TRBJ2-1|.
CASSRGQGLNEQFF
TGTGCCAGTAGTCGAGGACAGGGCCTCAATGAGCAGTTCTTC
>TRBV25-1|.|TRBJ1-2|.
CASSFTLGAGGYTF
TGTGCCAGCAGTTTCACACTGGGGGCAGGGGGCTACACCTTC
>TRBV28|TRBD2|TRBJ2-1|few
CASSGHGLAGGLNEQFF
TGTGCCAGCAGCGGCCATGGACTAGCGGGAGGGCTAAATGAGCAGTTCTTC
>TRBV7-2|.|TRBJ2-3|.
CASSSKGGNTQYF
TGTGCCAGCAGCTCCAAGGGGGGGAATACGCAGTATTTT
>TRBV2|TRBD2|TRBJ2-2|.
CAIRPLAGEYGELFF
TGTGCCATTCGCCCACTAGCGGGAGAGTACGGGGAGCTGTTTTTT
>TRBV5-6|TRBD2|TRBJ2-7|.
CASSVDGLAAGYEQYF
TGTGCCAGCAGCGTCGATGGACTAGCGGCCGGTTACGAGCAGTACTTC
>TRBV18|TRBD2|TRBJ2-1|.
CASSPRGLAVNEQFF
TGTGCCAGCTCACCCCGAGGACTAGCGGTCAATGAGCAGTTCTTC
>TRBV27|.|TRBJ2-7|.
CASSLEVPTGPDEQYF
TGTGCCAGCAGTTTAGAGGTACCGACCGGTCCGGACGAGCAGTACTTC
>TRBV7-6|.|TRBJ2-2|.
CASSIGTPNTGELFF
TGTGCCAGCAGCATCGGGACTCCGAACACCGGGGAGCTGTTTTTT
>TRBV9|TRBD1|TRBJ1-1|.
CASTRGTGNTEAFF
TGTGCCAGCACGCGCGGGACAGGGAACACTGAAGCTTTCTTT
>TRBV30|.|TRBJ2-1|once
CAWSGVGHNEQFF
TGTGCCTGGAGTGGGGTGGGGCACAATGAGCAGTTCTTC
>TRBV18|.|TRBJ2-2|.
CASSPRESLGGELFF
TGTGCCAGCTCCCCGAGGGAGTCCCTCGGCGGGGAGCTGTTTTTT
>TRBV27|.|TRBJ1-1|.
CASSLSKFSGGTEAFF
TGTGCCAGCAGTTTAAGTAAGTTCTCCGGGGGCACTGAAGCTTTCTTT
>TRBV29-1|.|TRBJ1-1|once
CSVEEAGYTEAFF
TGCAGCGTTGAAGAAGCAGGGTACACTGAAGCTTTCTTT
>TRBV19|.|TRBJ2-1|.
CASSIVGLANYNEQFF
TGTGCCAGTAGTATAGTCGGGCTAGCGAACTACAATGAGCAGTTCTTC
>TRBV6-1|TRBD1|TRBJ2-2|.
CASSETGTGLHTGELFF
TGTGCCAGCAGTGAAACCGGGACAGGGTTACACACCGGGGAGCTGTTTTTT
>TRBV4-2|TRBD2|TRBJ2-7|.
CASSQDSGGHGTYEQYF
TGTGCCAGCAGCCAAGATAGCGGGGGGCATGGAACCTACGAGCAGTACTTC
>TRBV11-1|TRBD1|TRBJ2-7|few
CASSLAKGQAYEQYF
TGTGCCAGCAGCTTAGCGAAGGGACAGGCCTACGAGCAGTACTTC
>TRBV4-1|.|TRBJ1-1|.
CASSPVGQSRTEAFF
TGCGCCAGCAGCCCCGTGGGGCAGTCCCGCACTGAAGCTTTCTTT
>TRBV6-6|TRBD1|TRBJ1-2|few
CASSLRDRSNYGYTF
TGTGCCAGCAGTTTGAGGGACAGATCTAACTATGGCTACACCTTC